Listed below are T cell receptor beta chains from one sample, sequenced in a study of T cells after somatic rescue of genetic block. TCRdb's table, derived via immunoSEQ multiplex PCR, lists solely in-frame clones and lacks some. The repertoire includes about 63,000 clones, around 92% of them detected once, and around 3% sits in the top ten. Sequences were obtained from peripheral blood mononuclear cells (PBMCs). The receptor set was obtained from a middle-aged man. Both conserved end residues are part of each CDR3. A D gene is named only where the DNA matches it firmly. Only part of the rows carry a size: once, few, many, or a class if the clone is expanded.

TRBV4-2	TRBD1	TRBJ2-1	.	TGTGCCAGCAGCACAGGGGGTGATGAGCAGTTCTTC	CASSTGGDEQFF
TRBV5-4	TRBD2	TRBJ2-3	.	TGTGCCAGCAGCGCGGCGGGACTAGATCCAGATACGCAGTATTTT	CASSAAGLDPDTQYF
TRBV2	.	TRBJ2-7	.	TGTGCCACCGTAATAGTGCAGGTGACCTACGAGCAGTACTTC	CATVIVQVTYEQYF
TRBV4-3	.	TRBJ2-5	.	TGCGCCAGCAGCCGCCTACTGGGGGATGAAGAGACCCAGTACTTC	CASSRLLGDEETQYF
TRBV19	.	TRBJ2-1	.	TGTGCCAGTAGTTGGGCGGGACTTATTTATGAGCAGTTCTTC	CASSWAGLIYEQFF
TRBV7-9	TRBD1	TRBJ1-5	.	TGTGCCAGCAGCTTAGTTAGGACAGGGGGCTTCTATAGCAATCAGCCCCAGCATTTT	CASSLVRTGGFYSNQPQHF
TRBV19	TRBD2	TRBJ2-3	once	TGTGCCAGTAGTAAAGGGACTAGCGGGGGGGCAGATACGCAGTATTTT	CASSKGTSGGADTQYF
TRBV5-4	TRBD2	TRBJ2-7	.	TGTGCCAGCAGCTTGTTTAGCGGGGGGCCCGCCTACGAGCAGTACTTC	CASSLFSGGPAYEQYF
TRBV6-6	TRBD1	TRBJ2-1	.	TGTGCCAGCAGGGACAGGGGGAGCTCCTACAATGAGCAGTTCTTC	CASRDRGSSYNEQFF
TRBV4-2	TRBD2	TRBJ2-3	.	TGTGCCAGCAGCCAGGCTAGCGGGGGGGCCGGAGAAGATACGCAGTATTTT	CASSQASGGAGEDTQYF
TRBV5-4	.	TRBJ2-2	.	TGTGCCAGCATCGGCGGGATCGGGGAGCTGTTTTTT	CASIGGIGELFF
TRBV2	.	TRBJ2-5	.	TGTGCCAGCAGATGGCGGACAGAGCAAGAGACCCAGTACTTC	CASRWRTEQETQYF
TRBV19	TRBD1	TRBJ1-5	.	TGTGCCAGTCGGACAGGCAAATCGGCGAGGAGCAATCAGCCCCAGCATTTT	CASRTGKSARSNQPQHF
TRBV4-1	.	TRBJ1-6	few	TGCGCCAGCAGCCAGTTTAGTATCGGGGATTCACCCCTCCACTTT	CASSQFSIGDSPLHF
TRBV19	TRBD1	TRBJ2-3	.	TGTGCCAGTAGTGAAAGGGACAGGGCGTTCGCAGATACGCAGTATTTT	CASSERDRAFADTQYF
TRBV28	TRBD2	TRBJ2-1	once	TGTGCCAGCAGTTTAATCGCGGGAGCCTCCTACAATGAGCAGTTCTTC	CASSLIAGASYNEQFF
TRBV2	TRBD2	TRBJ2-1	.	TGTGCCAGCAGATTTAGGACTAGCGGTAATCAGTTCTTC	CASRFRTSGNQFF
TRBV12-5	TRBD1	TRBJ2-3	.	TGTGCTAGTGGTCCCCGGGACAGGGGGTCAGATACGCAGTATTTT	CASGPRDRGSDTQYF
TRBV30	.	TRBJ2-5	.	TGTGCCTGGAGTGTACTGGAGACCCAGTACTTC	CAWSVLETQYF
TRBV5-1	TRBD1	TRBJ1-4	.	TGCGCCAGCAGCAACGACAGGGCCTTTAATGAAAAACTGTTTTTT	CASSNDRAFNEKLFF
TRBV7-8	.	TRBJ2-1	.	TGTGCCAGCAGCTTACCGGGACGCCGCAATGAGCAGTTCTTC	CASSLPGRRNEQFF
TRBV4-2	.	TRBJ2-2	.	TGTGCCAGCAGCCGTTTCCCCCGGGACACCGGGGAGCTGTTTTTT	CASSRFPRDTGELFF